These T cell receptor beta chains were read from a single sample in a study of T cell responses to AZD1222 COVID-19 vaccine. The method was immunoSEQ multiplex PCR; TCRdb's version includes in-frame clones alone and lacks a portion of them. The table has 110,000 to 150,000 clones, roughly 92% seen once. The sequenced sample was peripheral blood, obtained on day 0 of AZD1222 vaccination. These receptors came from an adult in good health. The CDR3 runs from the conserved cysteine through the conserved F or W. Fields, in order: V gene, D gene, clone size, J gene, CDR3 protein, CDR3 DNA. D genes are given only for firm matches. The size entry is marked missing in some rows and otherwise reads once, few, many or a size class.

TRBV7-9,.,.,TRBJ1-2,CASSRDLQGSGYTF,TGTGCCAGCAGCCGCGATCTTCAGGGAAGTGGCTACACCTTC
TRBV29-1,.,.,TRBJ2-5,CSVVLKALLRLHETQYF,TGCAGCGTTGTGCTTAAGGCGCTACTCCGACTCCACGAGACCCAGTACTTC
TRBV20-1,.,.,TRBJ2-1,CSASRPLTNNEQFF,TGCAGTGCTAGTCGCCCTCTCACGAACAATGAGCAGTTCTTC
TRBV28,.,.,TRBJ1-2,CASFSPNYGYTF,TGTGCCAGCTTCAGTCCCAACTATGGCTACACCTTC
TRBV4-1,.,.,TRBJ2-6,CASSQDGQRSGANVLTF,TGCGCCAGCAGCCAAGACGGGCAGCGCTCTGGGGCCAACGTCCTGACTTTC
TRBV10-1,.,.,TRBJ1-2,CASSEGPNYGYTF,TGCGCCAGCAGTGAGGGCCCTAACTATGGCTACACCTTC
TRBV19,.,once,TRBJ2-5,CASSIGRGETQYF,TGTGCCAGTAGTATAGGTAGGGGGGAGACCCAGTACTTC
TRBV19,.,.,TRBJ2-1,CASSIVGHHNEQFF,TGTGCCAGTAGTATAGTAGGACACCACAATGAGCAGTTCTTC
TRBV2,TRBD1,.,TRBJ1-2,CASSITGGQDGYTF,TGTGCCAGCAGTATAACAGGGGGGCAGGATGGCTACACCTTC
TRBV2,.,.,TRBJ2-3,CASHPTGDTQYF,TGTGCCAGCCATCCCACAGGGGATACGCAGTATTTT
TRBV30,TRBD1,.,TRBJ2-7,CAWARTGTSYEQYF,TGTGCCTGGGCCAGGACAGGGACCTCCTACGAGCAGTACTTC
TRBV3-1/TRBV3-2,TRBD1,.,TRBJ2-2,CASSPTTAGQGRNTGELFF,TGTGCCAGCAGCCCGACGACCGCCGGACAGGGTAGAAACACCGGGGAGCTGTTTTTT
TRBV15,.,.,TRBJ1-2,CATSRGLGTPGGNYGYTF,TGTGCCACCAGCAGAGGTTTGGGGACCCCGGGAGGTAACTATGGCTACACCTTC
TRBV6-4,.,.,TRBJ2-6,CASSDRNSGANVLTF,TGTGCCAGCAGCGACCGAAACTCTGGGGCCAACGTCCTGACTTTC
TRBV6-1,.,.,TRBJ2-1,CASSEALELEQFF,TGTGCCAGCAGTGAAGCGCTGGAACTTGAGCAGTTCTTC
TRBV27,TRBD2,.,TRBJ2-5,CASSSGLAEETQYF,TGTGCCAGCAGTTCGGGACTAGCGGAAGAGACCCAGTACTTC
TRBV9,.,.,TRBJ2-1,CASSVVVPGAGDNEQFF,TGTGCCAGCAGCGTAGTCGTTCCGGGGGCAGGGGACAATGAGCAGTTCTTC
TRBV30,.,once,TRBJ2-7,CAWSKGTFGGGRYEQYF,TGTGCCTGGAGTAAGGGCACCTTTGGCGGGGGCCGGTACGAGCAGTACTTC
TRBV20-1,.,.,TRBJ2-3,CSASRTLNTDTQYF,TGCAGTGCTAGTCGGACTTTAAACACAGATACGCAGTATTTT
TRBV6-1,TRBD1,.,TRBJ1-5,CASSETGQGAVSQPQHF,TGTGCCAGCAGTGAAACGGGACAGGGGGCGGTAAGTCAGCCCCAGCATTTT
TRBV2,.,.,TRBJ1-1,CASSGYGRTEAFF,TGTGCCAGCAGCGGGTATGGACGGACTGAAGCTTTCTTT
TRBV28,TRBD1,.,TRBJ1-2,CASSFRDRALYGYTF,TGTGCCAGCAGTTTCAGGGACAGAGCCCTCTATGGCTACACCTTC
TRBV5-1,.,.,TRBJ2-2,CASSPLTGLNTGELFF,TGCGCCAGCAGCCCACTTACAGGGTTGAACACCGGGGAGCTGTTTTTT
TRBV2,.,.,TRBJ2-2,CASSEAGTRNTGELFF,TGTGCCAGCAGTGAAGCTGGGACAAGAAACACCGGGGAGCTGTTTTTT
TRBV7-3,.,.,TRBJ1-6,CASSLSYNSPLHF,TGTGCCAGCAGCTTATCATATAATTCACCCCTCCACTTT
TRBV7-9,.,.,TRBJ1-2,CASSLVGENYGYTF,TGTGCCAGCAGCTTAGTAGGAGAAAACTATGGCTACACCTTC
TRBV11-2,TRBD1,.,TRBJ2-5,CASSLVYGTGEETQYF,TGTGCCAGCAGCTTAGTATACGGGACAGGGGAGGAGACCCAGTACTTC
TRBV14,.,.,TRBJ1-1,CASSQDPGASYEAFF,TGTGCCAGCAGCCAAGATCCGGGTGCAAGCTATGAAGCTTTCTTT